This T cell receptor (beta chain) was recorded in a study of T-cell memory formation after mild COVID-19. Study-wide background: TCR clusters showed largely donor specificity.

From germline, CDR1 is MNHEY and CDR2 SVGEGT. The CDR3 is 14 residues long. V shed 5 bases, J shed 4 bases, and the junction held 6 bases outside the gene matches. The study's findings and limits: Clones contracting day 15 to 85 were balanced CD4/CD8; later expanders leaned CD4+. Of the contracting clones, CD4+ ones lay mainly in CM and EM, and CD8+ ones in EMRA.

Constant-segment primers were used for 5'RACE, and the resulting TCR alpha and TCR beta cDNA libraries carried sample barcodes and UMIs. TCRdb fed the 5' RACE reads into MiXCR, producing one record per CDR3 protein. The sample records about 88,000 distinct CDR3 sequences, about 23% being singletons. To note about this clonotype: Its target is not known.

This rearrangement joins TRBV6-2 or TRBV6-3 to TRBJ1-1; TRBD1 matches 8 bases. The clonotype comes from a man between 18 and 35 years old who had mild COVID-19 (a few samples of this study predate the infection). Cell type and time point are not known. Specimen: PBMCs or a T cell subset sorted from them (not recorded which). The CDR3 spells CASSEITGGTEAFF. In DNA, the CDR3 is TGTGCCAGCAGTGAAATTACAGGGGGCACTGAAGCTTTCTTT.